The 25 T cell receptor beta chains below all came from one sample that was sequenced in a study of response to subunit inactivated influenza vaccine. TCRdb called the RT-PCR reads again in MiXCR, with one record for every CDR3 protein. The table shows 500,000 or so distinct CDR3 sequences, with 16% occurring only once. The specimen comprised CD4+ T cells sorted from PBMCs, sampled roughly 24 months after vaccination. The receptors were sampled from a man between 50 and 75 years old who received an inactivated influenza vaccine.

There are many counts of this clonotype. The chain recombines TRBV11-2 with TRBJ2-2, with TRBD2 as a possible D gene (6 bases). CDR3 length: 16 amino acids. V dropped 8 bases and J dropped 7 bases, with 23 bases sitting between them. Germline loops: CDR1 SGHAT, CDR2 FQNNGV. The CDR3 spells CASLEGLWGFGGELFF. CDR3 sequence (DNA): TGTGCCAGCTTGGAGGGCCTGTGGGGATTCGGCGGGGAGCTGTTTTTT.

This clonotype was seen many times. V gene TRBV5-1 combines with J gene TRBJ2-1; unclear D gene. V was pared by 0 bases and J by 14 bases, with 9 bases between. The V gene's germline CDR1 is SGHRS and CDR2 YFSETQ. CDR3 length: 11 amino acids. CDR3 bases: TGCGCCAGCAGCTTGGGAGAACGGGAGTTCTTC. This codes for CASSLGEREFF. Variable domain in full (rest from reference TRBV5-1 and TRBJ2-1): KAGVTQTPRYLIKTRGQQVTLSCSPISGHRSVSWYQQTPGQGLQFLFEYFSETQRNKGNFPGRFSGRQFSNSRSEMNVSTLELGDSALYLCASSLGEREFFGPGTRLTVL.

CDR3 nucleotides: TGTGCCAGCAGGCCGACAGGGGCCCAGAGGGATACGCAGTATTTT. It specifies CASRPTGAQRDTQYF. This chain joins TRBV28 and TRBJ2-3; 8 bases fit TRBD1. V dropped 6 bases and J dropped 6; count of bases not matched to a gene: 11. The CDR3 loop spans 15 amino acids. Germline values: CDR1 MDHEN, CDR2 SYDVKM.

This clonotype showed up just a few times. This chain uses TRBV20-1 with TRBJ2-3; weak D call: TRBD1 (5 bases). The CDR3 is 16 residues long. V lost 3 bases and J 0 bases, leaving 16 bases between the germline ends. CDR1 and CDR2 from the germline V gene are DFQATT and SNEGSKA (reference sequence). As DNA, the CDR3 is TGCAGTGCTAGCCCCGACAGTCCTTCGAGCACAGATACGCAGTATTTT. This gives the protein CSASPDSPSSTDTQYF.

The chain is built from TRBV12-3 or TRBV12-4 and TRBJ1-1, with D possibly being TRBD1 (6 bases). With 3 bases removed from V and 6 bases from J, the gap between germline ends came to 11 bases. This CDR3 region has 13 residues. The CDR3 reads CASSFGGAAEAFF. CDR3 bases: TGTGCCAGCAGTTTCGGGGGGGCAGCTGAAGCTTTCTTT.

This sequence joins TRBV4-2 and TRBJ2-3, with 7 bases that match TRBD2. V shed 7 bases and J 2 bases; nucleotides not matched to a gene: 6. CDR1 is LGHNA, CDR2 YNFKEQ, per germline. The CDR3 totals 14 residues. CDR3 sequence: CASMASGTTDTQYF. The CDR3 bases are TGTGCCAGCATGGCTAGCGGAACCACAGATACGCAGTATTTT.

This chain connects TRBV15 to TRBJ2-1; TRBD1 matches at 9 bases. Germline V lookup: CDR1 LNHNV, CDR2 YYDKDF (reference sequence). CDR3 length equals 16 residues. The V segment lost 4 bases and the J segment 7 bases; nucleotides outside the gene matches: 11. The CDR3 loop is CATSNPRDRVANEQFF. DNA for the CDR3: TGTGCCACCAGCAACCCCCGGGACAGGGTAGCGAATGAGCAGTTCTTC.

The table lists this clonotype with a count of one. The chain recombines TRBV6-4 with TRBJ2-3, with D hard to call. Trimming left V 5 bases short and J 4 bases short, with 10 bases between. The CDR3 loop spans 13 amino acids. The germline CDR1 and CDR2 sequences are MRHNA and SNTAGT. This chain's CDR3 is CASSIQEADTQYF. The CDR3, as DNA: TGTGCCAGCAGTATTCAAGAGGCAGATACGCAGTATTTT.

This clonotype has a handful of counts. The rearrangement uses TRBV5-5 and TRBJ2-7; D remains ambiguous. CDR3 length: 13 amino acids. CDR1 is SGHKS, CDR2 YYEKEE, per germline (reference sequence). V lost 2 bases and J lost 5, with 11 bases in between. CDR3 in DNA: TGTGCCAGCAGCTTCCAACTGACACACGAGCAGTACTTC. This translates into CASSFQLTHEQYF.

This chain uses TRBV5-1 with TRBJ2-5; tentative D call: TRBD2 (5 bases). The CDR3 consists of 16 residues. Germline assignment: CDR1 SGHRS and CDR2 YFSETQ. Trimming pared 5 bases from V and 5 bases from J, leaving 22 bases between. The CDR3 region has the DNA TGCGCCAGCAGTGAGCGGAACGGCGGTCCTGTGGAGACCCAGTACTTC. Protein sequence: CASSERNGGPVETQYF.

V usage is TRBV20-1 and J usage is TRBJ2-1, with 15 bases matching TRBD2. CDR1 DFQATT and CDR2 SNEGSKA come from the germline V gene (reference sequence). The CDR3 is 15 amino acids. The V and J ends lost 6 bases and 6 bases, in that order; junction bases with no gene match: 6. CDR3 sequence reads: CSARTSGGARNEQFF. The CDR3 DNA sequence: TGCAGTGCGCGGACTAGCGGGGGGGCTCGCAATGAGCAGTTCTTC.

V gene TRBV29-1 combines with J gene TRBJ2-3; no firm D call. CDR3 length equals 12 residues. CDR1 and CDR2 from the germline V gene are SQVTM and ANQGSEA. Between the trimmed V and J ends, which lost 3 bases and 9 bases, there was a span of 13 bases. DNA for the CDR3: TGCAGCGTTGATAGAAACGGCAAAACGCAGTATTTT. This codes for CSVDRNGKTQYF.

This chain links TRBV10-3 with TRBJ2-3; 8 positions match TRBD2. Germline V gene data show CDR1 as ENHRY and CDR2 as SYGVKD. V gave up 11 bases and J gave up 4 bases; unmatched junction bases: 8. The CDR3 totals 13 residues. The CDR3 DNA reads TGTGCCGTCCGGGGGGGGACGGCAGATACGCAGTATTTT. Its protein is CAVRGGTADTQYF.

In this sample, this clonotype turned up a few times. This chain joins TRBV5-6 and TRBJ2-4; D unclear. Germline loops: CDR1 SGHDT, CDR2 YYEEEE. V was trimmed by 2 bases and J by 7 bases, leaving 7 bases between them. The CDR3 contains 12 residues. In nucleotides, the CDR3 is TGTGCCAGCAGCTTACAGAGGAACATTCAGTACTTC. It translates to CASSLQRNIQYF.

The table lists this clonotype with a few counts. V usage is TRBV9 and J usage is TRBJ1-4; D is perhaps TRBD1 (6 bases). Germline assignment: CDR1 SGDLS and CDR2 YYNGEE. The CDR3 length is 15 residues. Trimming pared 4 bases from V and 2 bases from J, leaving 12 bases between. CDR3 residues: CASSSRGMTNEKLFF. The DNA of the CDR3 is TGTGCCAGCAGCTCCAGGGGCATGACTAATGAAAAACTGTTTTTT.

This clonotype was counted only a few times. The chain links TRBV27 to TRBJ1-4; TRBD1 is a possible D gene (5 bases). Germline loops: CDR1 MNHEY, CDR2 SMNVEV (reference sequence). V shed 2 bases and J shed 6 bases, with 13 bases lying between them. CDR3 length equals 15 residues. CDR3 amino acids: CASSLLTGTDEKLFF. The CDR3 coding sequence is TGTGCCAGCAGTTTACTGACCGGGACTGATGAAAAACTGTTTTTT.

CDR3 loop: CAISSHGTLHHTQYF. In DNA form, the CDR3 reads TGTGCCATCAGCTCTCACGGGACACTGCATCATACGCAGTATTTT. V gene TRBV10-3 combines with J gene TRBJ2-3; perhaps TRBD1 as D (6 bases). Germline values: CDR1 ENHRY, CDR2 SYGVKD. The CDR3 length is 15 residues. Trimming took 6 bases from V and 7 from J, leaving 20 bases between them.

This clonotype occurred a few times. The rearrangement joins TRBV10-3 to TRBJ2-7; 9 nucleotides line up with TRBD1. V gave up 6 bases and J gave up 0 bases; unmatched junction bases: 6. The germline V gene encodes CDR1 ENHRY and CDR2 SYGVKD. CDR3 size: 15 residues. Here the CDR3 reads CAIRGQGGSSYEQYF. In DNA form, the CDR3 reads TGTGCCATCAGGGGACAGGGCGGTAGCTCCTACGAGCAGTACTTC.

This chain joins TRBV20-1 and TRBJ1-6, with 10 bases matching TRBD1. Per the germline V gene, CDR1 is DFQATT and CDR2 is SNEGSKA (reference sequence). The J segment lost 7 bases and the V segment lost 7 bases, leaving 4 bases of the junction unmatched. The length of the CDR3 is 13 residues. The CDR3 DNA reads TGCAGTGTCCCGGGACAGGGGAATTCACCCCTCCACTTT. It translates to CSVPGQGNSPLHF.

This clonotype occurred many times. This chain uses TRBV20-1 with TRBJ2-1, with 12 bases lining up with TRBD2. CDR1 and CDR2 from the germline V gene are DFQATT and SNEGSKA (reference sequence). The CDR3 is 16 amino acids. Unmatched junction bases numbered 9, after V lost 6 bases and J lost 3 bases. The CDR3 DNA sequence: TGCAGTGCCAGATCCGGACTAGCGGGACTCTACAATGAGCAGTTCTTC. Its protein product is CSARSGLAGLYNEQFF.

The chain combines TRBV7-2 with TRBJ2-1; 10 bases are a match to TRBD2. The germline gives CDR1 SGHTA, CDR2 FQGNSA. The CDR3 is 14 residues long. Losses at the gene ends were 5 bases for V and 15 bases for J; bases not matched to a gene: 13. The CDR3 DNA follows: TGTGCCAGCAGCCCCCGGGGTAGCGGGGGGTTTCTGTTCTTC. This translates into CASSPRGSGGFLFF.

In DNA form, the CDR3 reads TGTGCCAGCAGCTTAGGCGACGGGACACCCGGACGGGAGACCCAGTACTTC. Amino acid sequence: CASSLGDGTPGRETQYF. V gene TRBV7-2 combines with J gene TRBJ2-5; weak D call: TRBD1 (6 bases). Trimming left V 1 base short and J 5 bases short, with 20 bases between. From germline, CDR1 is SGHTA and CDR2 FQGNSA. This CDR3 region has 17 residues.

V and J are TRBV12-3 or TRBV12-4 and TRBJ1-5; weak D call: TRBD1 (5 bases). Trimming removed 0 bases at V and 4 bases at J, with 16 bases between. The length of the CDR3 is 17 residues. The CDR3: CASSLAASRGGNQPQHF. The CDR3, as DNA: TGTGCCAGCAGTTTAGCCGCCTCGAGGGGTGGGAATCAGCCCCAGCATTTT.

The chain couples TRBV12-3 or TRBV12-4 to TRBJ1-2; D may be TRBD1 (6 bases). The CDR3 runs 15 residues. Trimming took 6 bases from V and 2 from J, leaving 16 bases between them. CDR3 amino acids: CASSPRQGRNYGYTF. The CDR3 nucleotides are TGTGCCAGCAGCCCACGTCAGGGGAGGAACTATGGCTACACCTTC.

The chain combines TRBV5-1 with TRBJ2-1; 11 bases match TRBD2. Germline loops: CDR1 SGHRS, CDR2 YFSETQ. CDR3 length: 15 amino acids. Losses at the gene ends were 3 bases for V and 5 bases for J; bases not matched to a gene: 4. CDR3 in DNA: TGCGCCAGCAGCTCAATAGCGGGGGGGAACAATGAGCAGTTCTTC. Translated: CASSSIAGGNNEQFF.